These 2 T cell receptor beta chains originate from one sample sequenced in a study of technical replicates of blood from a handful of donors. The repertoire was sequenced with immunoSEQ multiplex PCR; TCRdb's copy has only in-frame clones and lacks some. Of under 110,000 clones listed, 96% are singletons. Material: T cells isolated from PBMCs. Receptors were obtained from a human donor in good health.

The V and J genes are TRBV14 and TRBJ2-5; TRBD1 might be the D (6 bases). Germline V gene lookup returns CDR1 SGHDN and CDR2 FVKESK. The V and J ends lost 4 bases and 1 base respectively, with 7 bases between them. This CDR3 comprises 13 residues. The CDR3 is CASSRQAQETQYF. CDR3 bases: TGTGCCAGCAGCCGACAGGCCCAAGAGACCCAGTACTTC.

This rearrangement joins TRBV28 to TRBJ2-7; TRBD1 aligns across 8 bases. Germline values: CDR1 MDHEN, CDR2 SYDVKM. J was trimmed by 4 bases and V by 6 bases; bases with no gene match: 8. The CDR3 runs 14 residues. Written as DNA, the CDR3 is TGTGCCAGCAGCCTGGACAGGGAACTTTACGAGCAGTACTTC. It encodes CASSLDRELYEQYF. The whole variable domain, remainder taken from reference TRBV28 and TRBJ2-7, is DVKVTQSSRYLVKRTGEKVFLECVQDMDHENMFWYRQDPGLGLRLIYFSYDVKMKEKGDIPEGYSVSREKKERFSLILESASTNQTSMYLCASSLDRELYEQYFGPGTRLTVT.